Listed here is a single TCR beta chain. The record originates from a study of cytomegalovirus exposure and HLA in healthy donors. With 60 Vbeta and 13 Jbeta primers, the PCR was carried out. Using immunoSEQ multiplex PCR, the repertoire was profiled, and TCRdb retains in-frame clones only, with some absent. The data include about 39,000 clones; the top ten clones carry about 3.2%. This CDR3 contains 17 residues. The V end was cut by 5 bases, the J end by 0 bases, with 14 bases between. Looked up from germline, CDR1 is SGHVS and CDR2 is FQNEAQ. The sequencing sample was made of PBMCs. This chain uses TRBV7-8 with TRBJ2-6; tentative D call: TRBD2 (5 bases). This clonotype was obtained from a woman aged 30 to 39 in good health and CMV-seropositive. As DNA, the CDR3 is TGTGCCAGCAGCGTGGACTTACGACGCTCTGGGGCCAACGTCCTGACTTTC. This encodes CASSVDLRRSGANVLTF. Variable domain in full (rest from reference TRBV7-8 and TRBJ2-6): GAGVSQSPRYKVAKRGQDVALRCDPISGHVSLFWYQQALGQGPEFLTYFQNEAQLDKSGLPSDRFFAERPEGSVSTLKIQRTQQEDSAVYLCASSVDLRRSGANVLTFGAGSRLTVL.